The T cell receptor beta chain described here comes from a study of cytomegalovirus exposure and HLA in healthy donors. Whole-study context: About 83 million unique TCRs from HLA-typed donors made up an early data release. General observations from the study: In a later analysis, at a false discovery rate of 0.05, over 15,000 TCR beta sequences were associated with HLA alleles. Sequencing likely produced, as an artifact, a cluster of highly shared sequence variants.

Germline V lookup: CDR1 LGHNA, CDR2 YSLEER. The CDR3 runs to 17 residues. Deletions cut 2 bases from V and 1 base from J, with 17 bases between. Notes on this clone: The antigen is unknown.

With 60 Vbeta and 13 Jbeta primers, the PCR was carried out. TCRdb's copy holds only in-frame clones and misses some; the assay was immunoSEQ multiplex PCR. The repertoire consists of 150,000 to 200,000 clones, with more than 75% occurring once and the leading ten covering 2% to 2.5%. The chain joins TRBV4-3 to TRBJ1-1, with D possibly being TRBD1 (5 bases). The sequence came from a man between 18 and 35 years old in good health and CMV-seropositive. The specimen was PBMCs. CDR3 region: CASSQSPWAGPNTEAFF. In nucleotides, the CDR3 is TGCGCCAGCAGCCAATCTCCGTGGGCAGGGCCGAACACTGAAGCTTTCTTT.